This TCR beta chain was sequenced during a study of blood T cell repertoires in COVID-19. Study overall: The study drew acute and convalescent COVID-19 samples from the United States, Italy and Spain.

Original data processing: Nucleated cell number was recorded as an estimate derived from reference gene primer amplification. Only in-frame clones appear in the TCRdb table, and some are missing; sequencing was by immunoSEQ multiplex PCR. Clone size and V and J calls were adopted from that table, with D and trimming inferred from the DNA. The top ten clones hold around 8.2% of a sample with 180,000 or so clones, just over 85% of them seen once. V trimming: 5 bases; J trimming: 6 bases; junction bases outside the gene matches: 7. The CDR3 loop spans 14 amino acids. CDR1 and CDR2 (germline): MNHEY, SMNVEV (reference sequence).

The sequenced sample was peripheral blood. The chain is built from TRBV27 and TRBJ2-3, with TRBD2 matching over 8 bases. The sequence was obtained from a man between 60 and 75 years old with acute or convalescent COVID-19. The CDR3 protein is CASSPGSGSDTQYF. In nucleotides, the CDR3 is TGTGCCAGCAGTCCTGGCAGCGGGAGTGATACGCAGTATTTT.